This T cell receptor (beta chain) emerged from a study of early T cells in non-severe SARS-CoV-2 infection. Study information: Investigators sequenced bulk RNA drawn from unsorted whole blood, and chains remained unpaired.

V was shortened by 3 bases and J by 3 bases, with 11 bases between the two germline ends. The CDR3 is made up of 14 amino acids. Germline V gene data show CDR1 as MGHRA and CDR2 as YSYEKL. Individual cDNA molecules were tagged with unique molecular identifiers, the study reported. TCRdb reprocessed the 5' RACE reads via MiXCR and lists one record per CDR3 protein. The data hold 75,000 to 80,000 distinct CDR3 sequences, with roughly 10% observed a single time. A few counts support this clonotype. The chain uses TRBV4-1 and TRBJ1-1; no reliable D call. The receptor was isolated from an adult who was a healthcare worker with PCR-confirmed SARS-CoV-2 infection or an uninfected control (not recorded which). The material was whole blood, obtained at baseline. The CDR3 nucleotides read TGCGCCAGCAGCCAGGAGGCCAGAGACACTGAAGCTTTCTTT. Translating it yields CASSQEARDTEAFF.